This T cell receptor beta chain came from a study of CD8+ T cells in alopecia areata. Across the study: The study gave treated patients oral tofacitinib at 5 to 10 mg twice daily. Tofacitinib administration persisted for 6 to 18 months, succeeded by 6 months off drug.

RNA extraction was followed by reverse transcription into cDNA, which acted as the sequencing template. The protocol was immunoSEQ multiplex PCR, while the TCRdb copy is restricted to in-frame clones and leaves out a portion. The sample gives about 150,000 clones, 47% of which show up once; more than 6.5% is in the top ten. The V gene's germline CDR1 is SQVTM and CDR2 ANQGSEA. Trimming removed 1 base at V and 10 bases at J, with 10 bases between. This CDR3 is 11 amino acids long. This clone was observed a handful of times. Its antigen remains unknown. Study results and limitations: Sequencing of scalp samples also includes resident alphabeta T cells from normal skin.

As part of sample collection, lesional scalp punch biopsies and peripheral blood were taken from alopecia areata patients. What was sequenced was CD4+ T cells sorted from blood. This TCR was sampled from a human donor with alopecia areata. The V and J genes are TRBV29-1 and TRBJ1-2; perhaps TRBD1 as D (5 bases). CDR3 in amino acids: CSVEVGGFYTF. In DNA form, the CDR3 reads TGCAGCGTTGAAGTGGGGGGGTTCTACACCTTC.